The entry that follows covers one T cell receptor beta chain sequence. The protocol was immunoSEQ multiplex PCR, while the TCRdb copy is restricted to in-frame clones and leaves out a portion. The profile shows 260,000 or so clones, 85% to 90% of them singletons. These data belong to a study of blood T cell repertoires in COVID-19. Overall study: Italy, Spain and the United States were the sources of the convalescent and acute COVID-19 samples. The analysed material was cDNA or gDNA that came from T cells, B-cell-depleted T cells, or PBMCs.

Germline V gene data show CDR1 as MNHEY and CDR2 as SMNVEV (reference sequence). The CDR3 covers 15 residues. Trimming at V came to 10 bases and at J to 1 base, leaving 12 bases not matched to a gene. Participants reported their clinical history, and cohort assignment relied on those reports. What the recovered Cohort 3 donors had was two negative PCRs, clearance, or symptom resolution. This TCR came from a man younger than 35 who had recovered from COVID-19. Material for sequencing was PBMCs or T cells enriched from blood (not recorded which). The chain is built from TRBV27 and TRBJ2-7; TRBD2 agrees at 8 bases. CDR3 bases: TGTGCCACCCGGGGGGGGGATGCTATTTCCTACGAGCAGTACTTC. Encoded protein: CATRGGDAISYEQYF.